This T cell receptor (beta chain) was identified during a study of T cell responses to AZD1222 COVID-19 vaccine. As for this clone: Its specificity is not known.

Generated by immunoSEQ multiplex PCR, the TCRdb table keeps only in-frame clones and is missing some. This table holds fewer than 200,000 clones, 85% to 95% found once. Findings of the study overall: Among vaccine-associated CD4 TCRs, coverage spanned spike, with dominance at 160-218 and 743-854. There were mostly white British donors and more females than males, and clonal diversity was possibly underestimated.

Looked up from germline, CDR1 is SQVTM and CDR2 is ANQGSEA. V gave up 7 bases and J gave up 0 bases; unmatched junction bases: 10. This CDR3 contains 16 residues. The TCR was taken from an adult who received the MenACWY meningococcal vaccine as a control. The input for sequencing was peripheral blood, taken 28 days after the second dose of the MenACWY control vaccine. The V call is TRBV29-1, the J call TRBJ2-1; 9 bases are shared with TRBD2. The CDR3 region has the DNA TGCAGCGCACTGCGACTAGCGGCTTTCTCCTACAATGAGCAGTTCTTC. It encodes CSALRLAAFSYNEQFF.